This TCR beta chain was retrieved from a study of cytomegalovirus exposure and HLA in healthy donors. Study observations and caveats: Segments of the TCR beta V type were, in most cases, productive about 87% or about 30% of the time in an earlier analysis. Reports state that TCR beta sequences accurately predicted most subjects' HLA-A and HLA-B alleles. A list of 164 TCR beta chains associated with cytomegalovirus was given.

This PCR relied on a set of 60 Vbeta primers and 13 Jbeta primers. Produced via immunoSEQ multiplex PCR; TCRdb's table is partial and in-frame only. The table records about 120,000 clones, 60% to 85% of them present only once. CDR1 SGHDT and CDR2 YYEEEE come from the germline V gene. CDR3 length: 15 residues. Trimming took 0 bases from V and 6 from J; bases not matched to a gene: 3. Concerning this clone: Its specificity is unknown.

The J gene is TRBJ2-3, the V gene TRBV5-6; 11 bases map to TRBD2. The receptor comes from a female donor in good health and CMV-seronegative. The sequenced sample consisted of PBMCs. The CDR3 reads CASSLVAGGRDTQYF. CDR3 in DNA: TGTGCCAGCAGCTTGGTAGCGGGGGGGCGCGATACGCAGTATTTT.